These 4 T cell receptor beta chains were all obtained from the same sample, sequenced in a study of blood T cell repertoires in COVID-19. The repertoire was sequenced with immunoSEQ multiplex PCR; TCRdb's copy has only in-frame clones and lacks some. The sample has some 70,000 clones; 70% to 85% are singletons. The sequenced sample consisted of peripheral blood. The receptors derive from a man in his forties or fifties with COVID-19, enrolled during active disease.

This clone is a singleton in its sample. V usage is TRBV9 and J usage is TRBJ1-2; 7 bases are shared with TRBD1. This CDR3 has 13 amino acids. J gave up 5 bases and V 4 bases, and 5 bases lay outside the gene matches. Germline V gene lookup returns CDR1 SGDLS and CDR2 YYNGEE. The CDR3 DNA follows: TGTGCCAGCAGCCTAACAGGGGAGTATGGCTACACCTTC. Protein sequence: CASSLTGEYGYTF.

The CDR3 loop reads CAISEGAALGEKLFF. The CDR3 DNA is TGTGCCATCAGTGAAGGAGCAGCCCTAGGAGAAAAACTGTTTTTT. The chain carries TRBV10-3 and TRBJ1-4; no clear D gene. The V end was cut by 3 bases, the J end by 8 bases, with 16 bases between. The V gene's germline CDR1 is ENHRY and CDR2 SYGVKD. This CDR3 spans 15 amino acids.

The rearrangement joins TRBV7-6 to TRBJ2-3; a possible D gene is TRBD2 (6 bases). Per the germline V gene, CDR1 is SGHVS and CDR2 is FNYEAQ. V was clipped by 8 bases and J by 2 bases, with 17 bases between them. CDR3 length: 15 residues. The CDR3 DNA follows: TGTGCCAGCTGTCCGGGGGTAGCGCTCACAGATACGCAGTATTTT. As protein: CASCPGVALTDTQYF.

CDR3 residues: CASSQRTGQETQYF. The CDR3 region has the DNA TGTGCCAGCAGCCAACGGACAGGGCAAGAGACCCAGTACTTC. The chain combines TRBV16 with TRBJ2-5; 8 bases line up with TRBD1. With 2 bases clipped from V and 2 bases from J, the junction kept 1 base outside the gene matches. Germline V CDR1 and CDR2: KGHSY, FQNENV. This CDR3 is built from 14 residues.